This paragraph covers one TCR beta chain sequence. V was shortened by 2 bases and J by 5 bases, with 6 bases between the two germline ends. This CDR3 is built from 13 residues. The data were produced by immunoSEQ multiplex PCR, yet TCRdb's version contains in-frame clones alone and is incomplete. The table has around 190,000 clones, 76% seen once. The data were taken from a study of blood T cell repertoires in COVID-19. The rearrangement uses TRBV12-3 or TRBV12-4 and TRBJ2-2; unclear D gene. The source is a woman in her forties or fifties with acute COVID-19. The sequenced sample consisted of PBMCs or T cells enriched from blood (not recorded which). The DNA of the CDR3 is TGTGCCAGCAGTTTACCAGTGACCGGGGAGCTGTTTTTT. It specifies CASSLPVTGELFF.